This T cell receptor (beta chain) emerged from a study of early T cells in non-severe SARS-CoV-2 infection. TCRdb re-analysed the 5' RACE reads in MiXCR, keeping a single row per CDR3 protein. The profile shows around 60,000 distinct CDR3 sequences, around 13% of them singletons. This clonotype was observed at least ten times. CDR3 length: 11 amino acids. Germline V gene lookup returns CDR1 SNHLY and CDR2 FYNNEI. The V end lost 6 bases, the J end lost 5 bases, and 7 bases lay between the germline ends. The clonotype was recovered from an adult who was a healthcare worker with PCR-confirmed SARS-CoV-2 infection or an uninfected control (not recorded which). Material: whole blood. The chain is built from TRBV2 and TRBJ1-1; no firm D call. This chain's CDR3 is CASSFNTEAFF. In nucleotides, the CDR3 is TGTGCCAGCAGCTTTAATACTGAAGCTTTCTTT. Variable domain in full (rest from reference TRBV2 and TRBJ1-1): EPEVTQTPSHQVTQMGQEVILRCVPISNHLYFYWYRQILGQKVEFLVSFYNNEISEKSEIFDDQFSVERPDGSNFTLKIRSTKLEDSAMYFCASSFNTEAFFGQGTRLTVV.